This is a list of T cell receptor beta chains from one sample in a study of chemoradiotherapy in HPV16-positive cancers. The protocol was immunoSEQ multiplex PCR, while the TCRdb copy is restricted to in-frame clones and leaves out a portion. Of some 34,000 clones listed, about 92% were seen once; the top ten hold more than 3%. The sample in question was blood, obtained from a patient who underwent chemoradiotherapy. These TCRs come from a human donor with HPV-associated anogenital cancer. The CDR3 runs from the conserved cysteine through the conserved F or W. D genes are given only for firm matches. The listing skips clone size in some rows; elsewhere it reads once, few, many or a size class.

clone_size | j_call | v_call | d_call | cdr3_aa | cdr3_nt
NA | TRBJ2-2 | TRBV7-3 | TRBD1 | CASSFLKGAKTGELFF | TGTGCCAGCAGCTTCCTCAAGGGGGCGAAAACCGGGGAGCTGTTTTTT
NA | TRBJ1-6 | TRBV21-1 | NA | CASSKVVRGTYNSPLHF | TGTGCCAGCAGCAAAGTTGTCAGGGGAACTTATAATTCACCCCTCCACTTT
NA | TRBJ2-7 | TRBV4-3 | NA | CASSPLFRGASYEQYF | TGCGCCAGCAGCCCCCTCTTCCGCGGGGCCTCCTACGAGCAGTACTTC
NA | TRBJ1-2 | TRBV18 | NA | CASSPPVRGSYYGYTF | TGTGCCAGCTCACCACCGGTCAGGGGATCCTACTATGGCTACACCTTC
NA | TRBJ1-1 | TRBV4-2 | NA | CASSQELIGQLNTEAFF | TGTGCCAGCAGCCAAGAGTTGATTGGACAGTTGAACACTGAAGCTTTCTTT
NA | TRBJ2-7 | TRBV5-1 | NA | CASTLPGPASEQYF | TGCGCCAGCACCTTGCCGGGACCGGCCTCCGAGCAGTACTTC
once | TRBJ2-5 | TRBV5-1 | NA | CASSFQAGTQYF | TGCGCCAGCAGCTTTCAGGCCGGGACCCAGTACTTC
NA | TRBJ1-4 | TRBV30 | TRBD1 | CAWNQGGRGQEKLFF | TGTGCCTGGAATCAGGGGGGCAGGGGGCAGGAAAAACTGTTTTTT
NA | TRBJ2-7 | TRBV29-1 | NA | CSVRDSEQYF | TGCAGCGTTAGGGATAGCGAGCAGTACTTC
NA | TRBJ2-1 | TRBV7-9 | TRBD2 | CASSLLAGRYNEQFF | TGTGCCAGCAGCTTACTAGCGGGGAGATACAATGAGCAGTTCTTC
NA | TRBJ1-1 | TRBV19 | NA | CASTGTPNTEAFF | TGTGCCAGTACCGGGACACCGAACACTGAAGCTTTCTTT
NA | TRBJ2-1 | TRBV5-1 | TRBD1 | CASSLLQGVDNEQFF | TGCGCCAGCAGCTTACTACAGGGGGTCGACAATGAGCAGTTCTTC
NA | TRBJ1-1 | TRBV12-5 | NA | CASGFFPQLNTEAFF | TGTGCTAGTGGTTTCTTTCCCCAATTGAACACTGAAGCTTTCTTT
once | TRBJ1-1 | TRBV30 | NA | CAWRAGVNTEAFF | TGTGCCTGGAGGGCTGGGGTTAACACTGAAGCTTTCTTT
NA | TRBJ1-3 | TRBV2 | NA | CASSEGPSGNTIYF | TGTGCCAGCAGTGAAGGGCCCTCTGGAAACACCATATATTTT
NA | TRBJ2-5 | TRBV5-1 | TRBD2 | CASSVSGGAETQYF | TGCGCCAGCAGCGTAAGCGGGGGGGCGGAGACCCAGTACTTC
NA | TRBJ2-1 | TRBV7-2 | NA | CASSLWQRNEQFF | TGTGCCAGCAGCTTATGGCAGAGAAATGAGCAGTTCTTC
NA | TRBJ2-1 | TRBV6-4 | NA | CASSDGGSYNEQFF | TGTGCCAGCAGTGACGGGGGCTCCTACAATGAGCAGTTCTTC
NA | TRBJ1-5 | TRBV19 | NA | CASSLREGSNQPQHF | TGTGCCAGTAGCCTCAGGGAGGGCAGCAATCAGCCCCAGCATTTT
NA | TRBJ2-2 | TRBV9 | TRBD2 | CASSVRGGGSNTGELFF | TGTGCCAGCAGCGTAAGGGGCGGGGGATCGAACACCGGGGAGCTGTTTTTT
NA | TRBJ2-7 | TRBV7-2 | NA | CASSFRVSEQYF | TGTGCCAGCAGCTTCAGGGTTAGCGAGCAGTACTTC
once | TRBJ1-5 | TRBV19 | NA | CASGRRRENQPQHF | TGTGCCAGTGGACGGAGACGGGAAAATCAGCCCCAGCATTTT
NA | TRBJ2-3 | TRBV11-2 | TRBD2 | CASSFRLAGKTDTQYF | TGTGCCAGCAGCTTCCGACTAGCGGGGAAGACAGATACGCAGTATTTT
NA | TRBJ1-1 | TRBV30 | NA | CAWSRTVNTEAFF | TGTGCCTGGAGTCGGACAGTCAACACTGAAGCTTTCTTT
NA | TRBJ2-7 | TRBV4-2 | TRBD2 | CASSQDSGTSGTYEQYF | TGTGCCAGCAGCCAAGATTCGGGGACTAGCGGGACCTACGAGCAGTACTTC
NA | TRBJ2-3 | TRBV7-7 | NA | CASSLGASTADTQYF | TGTGCTAGCAGCTTAGGGGCTAGCACCGCAGATACGCAGTATTTT
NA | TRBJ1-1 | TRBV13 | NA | CASSRGGEGNTEAFF | TGTGCCAGCAGCCGTGGTGGGGAGGGGAACACTGAAGCTTTCTTT
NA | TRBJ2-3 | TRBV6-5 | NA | CASSYSLLRTDTQYF | TGTGCCAGCAGTTACTCGCTTCTCCGCACAGATACGCAGTATTTT
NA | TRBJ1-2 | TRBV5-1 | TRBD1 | CASSYDRVAYGYTF | TGCGCCAGCAGCTATGACAGGGTCGCCTATGGCTACACCTTC
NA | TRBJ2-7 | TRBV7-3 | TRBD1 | CASSQQGAEWEQYF | TGTGCCAGCAGCCAACAGGGGGCCGAGTGGGAGCAGTACTTC
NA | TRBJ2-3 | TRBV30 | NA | CAWSPRGNTDTQYF | TGTGCCTGGAGTCCGCGGGGTAACACAGATACGCAGTATTTT
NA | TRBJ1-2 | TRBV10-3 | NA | CAISGSPEDGYTF | TGTGCCATCAGTGGGTCCCCAGAGGATGGCTACACCTTC
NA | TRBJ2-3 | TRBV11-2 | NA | CASSLVGGGRTQYF | TGTGCCAGCAGCTTAGTAGGAGGAGGGCGTACGCAGTATTTT
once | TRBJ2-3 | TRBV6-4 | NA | CASSDGGLSTDTQYF | TGTGCCAGCAGTGACGGAGGACTCTCCACAGATACGCAGTATTTT
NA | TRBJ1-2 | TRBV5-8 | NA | CASSLRKGGISF | TGTGCCAGCAGCTTGCGGAAGGGAGGGATCAGCTTC
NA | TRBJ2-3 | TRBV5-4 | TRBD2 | CASSMELTSRITDTQYF | TGTGCCAGCAGCATGGAACTGACTAGCCGAATCACAGATACGCAGTATTTT
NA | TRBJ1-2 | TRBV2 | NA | CASPTRDPPRYGYTF | TGTGCCAGTCCAACCCGTGACCCTCCCCGATATGGCTACACCTTC
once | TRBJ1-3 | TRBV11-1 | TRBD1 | CASSPSTGYSGNTIYF | TGTGCCAGCAGCCCATCGACAGGGTACTCTGGAAACACCATATATTTT
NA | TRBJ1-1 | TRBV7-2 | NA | CASFRVGGASPEAFF | TGTGCCAGCTTCCGGGTGGGGGGCGCCTCCCCTGAAGCTTTCTTT
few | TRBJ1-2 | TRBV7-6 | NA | CASSGRGFGYTF | TGTGCCAGCAGCGGCAGGGGTTTCGGCTACACCTTC
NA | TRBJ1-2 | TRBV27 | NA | CASSSRRQRGNYGYTF | TGTGCCAGCAGTTCCAGAAGACAGAGGGGAAACTATGGCTACACCTTC
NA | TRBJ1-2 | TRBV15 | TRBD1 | CATSQDRVYGYTF | TGTGCCACCAGCCAAGACAGGGTCTATGGCTACACCTTC
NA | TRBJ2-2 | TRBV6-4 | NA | CAIIWRKTRTSNTGELFF | TGTGCCATCATATGGAGAAAGACTAGGACATCGAACACCGGGGAGCTGTTTTTT
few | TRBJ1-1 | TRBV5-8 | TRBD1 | CASSPQRTGRRKNNTEAFF | TGTGCCAGCAGCCCCCAGCGGACAGGACGCAGGAAGAATAACACTGAAGCTTTCTTT
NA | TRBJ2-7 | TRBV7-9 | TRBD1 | CASSRQGWVDEQYF | TGTGCCAGCAGCCGACAGGGATGGGTTGACGAGCAGTACTTC
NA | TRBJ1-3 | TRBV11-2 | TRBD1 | CASSHYRDSGDKSNTIYF | TGTGCCAGCAGCCACTACCGGGACAGCGGAGATAAATCGAACACCATATATTTT
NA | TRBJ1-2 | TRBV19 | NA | CASSFPHANYGYTF | TGTGCCAGTAGTTTTCCTCATGCTAACTATGGCTACACCTTC